One and the same sample provided the 31 T cell receptor beta chains below, sequenced in a study of cytomegalovirus exposure and HLA in healthy donors. With 60 Vbeta and 13 Jbeta primers, the PCR was carried out. Profiled with immunoSEQ multiplex PCR; TCRdb holds only in-frame clones, not every one. The repertoire holds about 89,000 clones, with 76% as singletons. The sequenced sample was PBMCs. The origin of the receptors is a male donor in good health and CMV-seronegative.

This clone was seen a handful of times. The chain joins TRBV4-1 to TRBJ1-6; D ambiguous. V shed 0 bases and J shed 10 bases, with 10 bases lying between them. The CDR3 length is 14 residues. Germline V gene lookup returns CDR1 MGHRA and CDR2 YSYEKL. The CDR3 nucleotides are TGCGCCAGCAGCCAAGATCTGCGCGGCTCACCCCTCCACTTT. Residues: CASSQDLRGSPLHF.

The chain couples TRBV5-5 to TRBJ2-3; TRBD1 matches at 7 bases. In germline, CDR1 is SGHKS, CDR2 YYEKEE (reference sequence). J lost 0 bases, V lost 3 bases, and 13 bases had no gene match. CDR3 length equals 18 residues. The CDR3 DNA sequence: TGTGCCAGCAGCTGGTCGGATTACAGGGGCGGAAGCACAGATACGCAGTATTTT. Translating it yields CASSWSDYRGGSTDTQYF.

This clone was seen a single time. This chain connects TRBV5-1 to TRBJ1-5, with D uncertain. From germline, CDR1 is SGHRS and CDR2 YFSETQ. This CDR3 is built from 14 residues. V lost 5 bases and J lost 3, with 12 bases in between. CDR3: CASSLGKPNQPQHF. The CDR3 coding sequence is TGCGCCAGCAGTCTCGGTAAACCCAATCAGCCCCAGCATTTT.

This rearrangement joins TRBV5-5 to TRBJ2-2; TRBD1 matches 8 bases. Trimming cost V 2 bases and J 4 bases; bases outside gene matches: 10. Germline V gene lookup returns CDR1 SGHKS and CDR2 YYEKEE (reference sequence). The CDR3 totals 17 residues. As DNA, the CDR3 is TGTGCCAGCAGCTTCAGGACAGGGTCAAAACTCACCGGGGAGCTGTTTTTT. It encodes CASSFRTGSKLTGELFF.

The chain couples TRBV2 to TRBJ1-2, with 9 positions matching TRBD1. CDR3 size: 13 residues. The J segment lost 4 bases and the V segment lost 11 bases, leaving 8 bases of the junction unmatched. From germline, CDR1 is SNHLY and CDR2 FYNNEI. The CDR3 region has the DNA TGTGCCTGGGGACAGGGTGTCGGCTATGGCTACACCTTC. This encodes CAWGQGVGYGYTF.

This clone occurred a few times. This chain links TRBV2 with TRBJ1-1; D is undetermined. Trimming shortened V by 4 bases and J by 1 base, and 13 bases separated the two germline ends. From germline, CDR1 is SNHLY and CDR2 FYNNEI. The CDR3 is made up of 15 amino acids. CDR3 amino acids: CASSAFAGQNTEAFF. For the CDR3, the DNA is TGTGCCAGCAGTGCCTTTGCGGGCCAGAACACTGAAGCTTTCTTT.

This chain joins TRBV6-4 and TRBJ1-5; D gene unclear. Trimming cost V 5 bases and J 5 bases, with 19 bases left between them. The germline V gene has CDR1 MRHNA and CDR2 SNTAGT. CDR3 size: 16 residues. The CDR3 sequence: CASSNPSGVWDQPQHF. In nucleotides, the CDR3 is TGTGCCAGCAGTAACCCCAGCGGGGTTTGGGATCAGCCCCAGCATTTT.

This clone was observed a single time. V is TRBV7-2 and J is TRBJ1-3, with TRBD1 identical over 9 bases. Per germline, CDR1 SGHTA and CDR2 FQGNSA. Germline trimming cut 5 bases from V and 4 bases from J; bases unmatched to any gene: 6. The CDR3 is 15 amino acids. The CDR3 region is CASSPGQGKGNTIYF. DNA of the CDR3: TGTGCCAGCAGCCCCGGACAGGGGAAGGGAAACACCATATATTTT.

This clone was counted only a few times. Distinct nucleotide sequences in the sample also encode this CDR3. CDR3 sequence: CASSLRVTGQHSYEQYF. CDR3 DNA: TGTGCCAGCAGCTTGAGAGTGACGGGACAACACTCCTACGAGCAGTACTTC. V usage is TRBV5-6 and J usage is TRBJ2-7; TRBD1 might be the D (6 bases). Deletions cut 1 base from V and 0 bases from J, with 17 bases between. The germline V gene encodes CDR1 SGHDT and CDR2 YYEEEE. This CDR3 is 17 amino acids long.

J is TRBJ2-5 and V is TRBV7-9; D is possibly TRBD2 (5 bases). Germline-derived CDR1 and CDR2 are SEHNR and FQNEAQ (reference sequence). V was cut by 2 bases and J by 11 bases, with 15 bases left in between. The CDR3 totals 13 residues. The CDR3 DNA reads TGTGCCAGCAGCTTAAGCGGTAAGAGGGAGCAGTACTTC. Translated, it gives CASSLSGKREQYF.

The rearrangement links TRBV28 to TRBJ2-7; 7 bases line up with TRBD2. The CDR3 sequence is 14 residues long. The germline gives CDR1 MDHEN, CDR2 SYDVKM. V shed 4 bases and J 0 bases; nucleotides not matched to a gene: 3. The CDR3 sequence is CASSSSGHSYEQYF. Written as DNA, the CDR3 is TGTGCCAGCAGTTCTAGCGGTCACTCCTACGAGCAGTACTTC.

The chain recombines TRBV4-1 with TRBJ1-1; D gene uncertain. This CDR3 has 14 residues. The germline CDR1 and CDR2 sequences are MGHRA and YSYEKL. Trimming removed 7 bases at V and 5 bases at J, with 17 bases between. CDR3 loop: CASTPGGSSTEAFF. Here the CDR3 DNA reads TGCGCCAGCACCCCCGGAGGCTCATCGACTGAAGCTTTCTTT.

J is TRBJ2-7 and V is TRBV6-5; 9 bases align to TRBD1. The ends lost 3 bases at V and 6 bases at J; junction bases unmatched: 12. Germline V gives CDR1 MNHEY, CDR2 SVGAGI. CDR3 length equals 16 residues. In DNA, the CDR3 is TGTGCCAGCAGTTATGATGGGACAGGGAAGGGGCGCGAGCAGTACTTC. Translated, it gives CASSYDGTGKGREQYF.

The chain couples TRBV5-1 to TRBJ1-4, with 7 bases fitting TRBD1. CDR3 size: 16 residues. Germline CDR1 and CDR2: SGHRS and YFSETQ. V shed 4 bases, J shed 0 bases, and the junction held 6 bases outside the gene matches. The CDR3 here is CASSHRGQATNEKLFF. CDR3 bases: TGCGCCAGCAGCCACAGGGGTCAGGCAACTAATGAAAAACTGTTTTTT.

J is TRBJ1-4 and V is TRBV28; unclear D gene. The CDR3 has 14 residues. Germline V gene data show CDR1 as MDHEN and CDR2 as SYDVKM. Trimming removed 2 bases at V and 4 bases at J, with 8 bases between. CDR3 loop: CASSLEGYNEKLFF. In DNA, the CDR3 is TGTGCCAGCAGTTTAGAGGGTTATAATGAAAAACTGTTTTTT.

The J gene is TRBJ1-3, the V gene TRBV7-2; D is undetermined. Germline V gene sequence: CDR1 SGHTA, CDR2 FQGNSA. The V end was cut by 1 base, the J end by 2 bases, with 6 bases between. CDR3 length: 14 amino acids. The CDR3 sequence is CASSLDGPGNTIYF. In DNA, the CDR3 is TGTGCCAGCAGCTTAGACGGTCCTGGAAACACCATATATTTT.

A few counts support this clone. The V gene is TRBV7-2, the J gene TRBJ2-3; perhaps TRBD1 as D (6 bases). V lost 5 bases and J 6 bases, leaving 18 bases between the germline ends. The CDR3 sequence is 15 residues long. CDR1 SGHTA and CDR2 FQGNSA come from the germline V gene. The CDR3 DNA follows: TGTGCCAGCAGCGTTTCTACAGGGCTTCGGGATACGCAGTATTTT. Protein sequence: CASSVSTGLRDTQYF.

The chain combines TRBV28 with TRBJ2-5, with 9 bases matching TRBD1. Germline loops: CDR1 MDHEN, CDR2 SYDVKM. CDR3 length: 13 amino acids. Trimming cost V 3 bases and J 7 bases; bases outside gene matches: 3. Here the CDR3 reads CASSLGQGGTQYF. The CDR3 DNA follows: TGTGCCAGCAGTTTGGGACAGGGTGGGACCCAGTACTTC.

This clone was counted only a few times. The chain carries TRBV7-2 and TRBJ1-2; TRBD1 is a possible D gene (5 bases). Germline lookup yields CDR1 SGHTA and CDR2 FQGNSA. The CDR3 has 15 residues. Trimming took off 6 bases at V and 8 bases at J, with 22 bases between the two ends. This CDR3 is CASRFTQAAVGGYTF. The CDR3 DNA sequence: TGTGCCAGCAGATTCACACAGGCCGCGGTAGGAGGCTACACCTTC.

The rearrangement uses TRBV14 and TRBJ2-5; TRBD2 matches 14 bases. Germline CDR1 SGHDN, CDR2 FVKESK. Trimming removed 4 bases from V and 4 bases from J; junction bases left unmatched: 2. The CDR3 contains 15 residues. The CDR3 DNA follows: TGTGCCAGCAGCCCGGGACTAGCGGGAGTAGAGACCCAGTACTTC. Amino acids: CASSPGLAGVETQYF.

The CDR3 DNA follows: TGTGCCAGCAGCCCCAAGGAGGAGGACAGGGGGCCGAAGGATTATGGCTACACCTTC. Translated: CASSPKEEDRGPKDYGYTF. This rearrangement joins TRBV11-3 to TRBJ1-2; 11 bases align to TRBD1. The CDR3 contains 19 residues. Trimming took 5 bases from V and 5 from J; bases not matched to a gene: 19. CDR1 SGHNT and CDR2 YENEEA come from the germline V gene. The full variable domain, its missing parts supplied by reference TRBV11-3 and TRBJ1-2, is EAGVVQSPRYKIIEKKQPVAFWCNPISGHNTLYWYLQNLGQGPELLIRYENEEAVDDSQLPKDRFSAERLKGVDSTLKIQPAELGDSAVYLCASSPKEEDRGPKDYGYTFGSGTRLTVV.

This sequence joins TRBV27 and TRBJ2-1, with D maybe TRBD1 (7 bases). Looked up from germline, CDR1 is MNHEY and CDR2 is SMNVEV (reference sequence). V was pared by 2 bases and J by 10 bases, with 15 bases between. This CDR3 is 14 amino acids long. The CDR3 bases are TGTGCCAGCAGTTTAGCGGGGCCAGGGGGGGAGCAGTTCTTC. Protein: CASSLAGPGGEQFF.

The chain employs TRBV20-1 and TRBJ2-1; a weak D match, TRBD2 (6 bases). The germline CDR1 and CDR2 sequences are DFQATT and SNEGSKA (reference sequence). This CDR3 region has 11 residues. V was shortened by 6 bases and J by 8 bases, with 11 bases between the two germline ends. CDR3 amino acids: CSARWGDEQFF. CDR3 nucleotides: TGCAGTGCAAGATGGGGGGATGAGCAGTTCTTC.

The rearrangement links TRBV11-2 to TRBJ2-5, with 12 bases matching TRBD2. The CDR3 contains 16 residues. Per germline, CDR1 SGHAT and CDR2 FQNNGV. V shed 5 bases, J shed 3 bases, and the junction held 7 bases outside the gene matches. The CDR3 coding sequence is TGTGCCAGCAGCCTCCGCCGGACTAGCGGGGAAGAGACCCAGTACTTC. Amino acids: CASSLRRTSGEETQYF.

This rearrangement joins TRBV7-8 to TRBJ2-1; D is ambiguous. Trimming took off 5 bases at V and 0 bases at J, with 8 bases between the two ends. The CDR3 is 14 amino acids. Per the germline V gene, CDR1 is SGHVS and CDR2 is FQNEAQ. The DNA of the CDR3 is TGTGCCAGCAGCCCGAGCCGCTCCTACAATGAGCAGTTCTTC. The encoded protein is CASSPSRSYNEQFF. The whole variable domain, remainder taken from reference TRBV7-8 and TRBJ2-1, is GAGVSQSPRYKVAKRGQDVALRCDPISGHVSLFWYQQALGQGPEFLTYFQNEAQLDKSGLPSDRFFAERPEGSVSTLKIQRTQQEDSAVYLCASSPSRSYNEQFFGPGTRLTVL.

This chain joins TRBV6-5 and TRBJ2-2; D unclear. The CDR3 runs to 13 residues. Germline CDR1 reads MNHEY; CDR2 reads SVGAGI. The germline V and J ends were trimmed by 2 bases and 2 bases, with 3 bases remaining between them. CDR3: CASSYPNTGELFF. The CDR3 DNA reads TGTGCCAGCAGTTACCCAAACACCGGGGAGCTGTTTTTT.

The CDR3 nucleotides are TGTGCCAGTACCCCCGTACTAGGCTATGGCTACACCTTC. Translating gives CASTPVLGYGYTF. V is TRBV19 and J is TRBJ1-2, with D hard to call. V was pared by 7 bases and J by 4 bases, with 13 bases between. The V gene's germline CDR1 is LNHDA and CDR2 SQIVND (reference sequence). The CDR3 loop spans 13 amino acids. The full variable domain, rest sourced from reference TRBV19 and TRBJ1-2, is DGGITQSPKYLFRKEGQNVTLSCEQNLNHDAMYWYRQDPGQGLRLIYYSQIVNDFQKGDIAEGYSVSREKKESFPLTVTSAQKNPTAFYLCASTPVLGYGYTFGSGTRLTVV.

The genes are TRBV4-1 and TRBJ1-1; unclear D gene. Germline assignment: CDR1 MGHRA and CDR2 YSYEKL. V lost 1 base to trimming and J lost 0 bases, with 12 bases between them. The CDR3 loop spans 16 amino acids. The CDR3 DNA follows: TGCGCCAGCAGCCAAGGGATGGTGGGCATGAACACTGAAGCTTTCTTT. Translation gives CASSQGMVGMNTEAFF.

This sequence joins TRBV4-1 and TRBJ1-2; D is possibly TRBD1 (6 bases). CDR3 size: 15 residues. The V end was cut by 6 bases, the J end by 2 bases, with 16 bases between. Germline V gene sequence: CDR1 MGHRA, CDR2 YSYEKL. CDR3 in amino acids: CASSTEGGQNYGYTF. The CDR3 nucleotides are TGCGCCAGCAGTACCGAGGGGGGGCAGAACTATGGCTACACCTTC.

The gene calls are TRBV5-4 and TRBJ1-5, with D possibly matching TRBD1 (5 bases). This CDR3 region has 15 residues. Trimming removed 0 bases from V and 3 bases from J, with 10 bases in between. Germline V gene sequence: CDR1 SGHNT, CDR2 YYREEE (reference sequence). In nucleotides, the CDR3 is TGTGCCAGCAGCTTGGGGGGGGGTTCCAATCAGCCCCAGCATTTT. Protein product: CASSLGGGSNQPQHF.

The chain combines TRBV9 with TRBJ2-7; D is perhaps TRBD1 (6 bases). The germline V gene has CDR1 SGDLS and CDR2 YYNGEE. Trimming cost V 4 bases and J 4 bases, with 15 bases left between them. The CDR3 extends over 14 amino acids. The CDR3, as DNA: TGTGCCAGCAGCTACCGGGACAACCCATACGAGCAGTACTTC. It is translated as CASSYRDNPYEQYF.